The 18 T cell receptor beta chains below all came from one sample that was sequenced in a study of blood T cell repertoires in COVID-19. Assay used: immunoSEQ multiplex PCR; TCRdb lists only in-frame clones, some missing. Of approximately 230,000 clones in the sample, approximately 79% were seen once. Specimen: peripheral blood. The receptors here all came from a woman aged 40 to 55 with active or convalescent COVID-19.

The V call is TRBV11-2, the J call TRBJ1-1; a possible D gene is TRBD1 (5 bases). This CDR3 is built from 14 residues. Germline assignment: CDR1 SGHAT and CDR2 FQNNGV. Trimming removed 5 bases from V and 1 base from J, with 11 bases in between. The CDR3 protein is CASSREGRNTEAFF. The CDR3 nucleotides read TGTGCCAGCAGCCGGGAGGGGAGGAACACTGAAGCTTTCTTT.

This clone showed up many times. The rearrangement joins TRBV21-1 to TRBJ2-7; whether TRBD1, the table's D call, matches the DNA was not checked. TRBV21-1 is a pseudogene segment. The length of the CDR3 is 13 residues. The CDR3 loop is CASSRDRRGEQYV. Here the CDR3 DNA reads TGTGCCAGCAGCCGGGACAGGCGGGGCGAGCAGTACGTC.

This chain joins TRBV28 and TRBJ2-1; 13 nucleotides align to TRBD2. The CDR3 totals 20 residues. CDR1 is MDHEN and CDR2 is SYDVKM in the germline V gene. With 5 bases clipped from V and 4 bases from J, the junction kept 17 bases outside the gene matches. The CDR3 DNA is TGTGCCAGCAGTACCCTCGCCGGGACTAGCGGGGATTGGAGGTACAATGAGCAGTTCTTC. It specifies CASSTLAGTSGDWRYNEQFF. The full variable domain, rest sourced from reference TRBV28 and TRBJ2-1, is DVKVTQSSRYLVKRTGEKVFLECVQDMDHENMFWYRQDPGLGLRLIYFSYDVKMKEKGDIPEGYSVSREKKERFSLILESASTNQTSMYLCASSTLAGTSGDWRYNEQFFGPGTRLTVL.

The rearrangement joins TRBV7-8 to TRBJ2-7, with 10 bases identical to TRBD1. The germline gives CDR1 SGHVS, CDR2 FQNEAQ. V lost 5 bases and J lost 7; bases outside the gene matches: 8. The CDR3 contains 14 residues. CDR3 in amino acids: CASSRPGTGAEQYV. As DNA, the CDR3 is TGTGCCAGCAGCCGTCCTGGGACAGGGGCGGAGCAGTACGTC.

The CDR3 here is CASSQERAVSTEAFF. The CDR3 DNA reads as TGTGCCAGCAGCCAAGAAAGAGCGGTTAGTACTGAAGCTTTCTTT. V and J are TRBV14 and TRBJ1-1; D ambiguous. The germline V and J ends were trimmed by 0 bases and 5 bases, with 13 bases remaining between them. The germline CDR1 and CDR2 sequences are SGHDN and FVKESK. CDR3 size: 15 residues.

The chain joins TRBV6-5 to TRBJ1-1; D may be TRBD1 (6 bases). Germline values: CDR1 MNHEY, CDR2 SVGAGI. Trimming shortened V by 5 bases and J by 3 bases, and 16 bases separated the two germline ends. This CDR3 is built from 15 residues. The CDR3 coding sequence is TGTGCCAGCAGTCAAACTACAGGGAGCTACACTGAAGCTTTCTTT. Amino acid sequence: CASSQTTGSYTEAFF.

The CDR3 spells CASSLARTGVNEKLFF. CDR3 nucleotide sequence: TGCGCCAGCAGCTTGGCCAGGACAGGGGTTAATGAAAAACTGTTTTTT. The rearrangement links TRBV5-1 to TRBJ1-4, with 9 bases matching TRBD1. The CDR3 length is 16 residues. Germline assignment: CDR1 SGHRS and CDR2 YFSETQ. The trim removed 0 bases at V and 4 bases at J, leaving 4 bases unmatched.

The chain uses TRBV14 and TRBJ2-2; 9 bases are shared with TRBD2. Germline-derived CDR1 and CDR2 are SGHDN and FVKESK. The CDR3 is made up of 17 amino acids. The V and J ends lost 4 bases and 1 base, in that order; junction bases with no gene match: 7. Here the CDR3 reads CASSRDSGGRNTGELFF. Written as DNA, the CDR3 is TGTGCCAGCAGCCGCGACAGCGGGGGGCGGAACACCGGGGAGCTGTTTTTT. The full variable domain, in which reference TRBV14 and TRBJ2-2 provide the parts outside the CDR3, is EAGVTQFPSHSVIEKGQTVTLRCDPISGHDNLYWYRRVMGKEIKFLLHFVKESKQDESGMPNNRFLAERTGGTYSTLKVQPAELEDSGVYFCASSRDSGGRNTGELFFGEGSRLTVL.

The DNA of the CDR3 is TGTGCCAGCACCAAAAGGGAGGGCAATCAGCCCCAGCATTTT. Residues: CASTKREGNQPQHF. V and J are TRBV6-5 and TRBJ1-5; no clear D gene. The CDR3 is 14 amino acids. CDR1 is MNHEY and CDR2 is SVGAGI in the germline V gene. Trimming left V 7 bases short and J 2 bases short, with 12 bases between.

The V and J genes are TRBV29-1 and TRBJ1-5; D is possibly TRBD1 (5 bases). This CDR3 is built from 13 residues. V lost 6 bases and J lost 0, with 9 bases in between. Germline V CDR1 and CDR2: SQVTM, ANQGSEA. CDR3 amino acids: CSVGGNSNQPQHF. Here the CDR3 DNA reads TGCAGCGTGGGGGGTAATAGCAATCAGCCCCAGCATTTT.

V is TRBV21-1 and J is TRBJ1-5. TRBV21-1 is reported as a pseudogene. This CDR3 has 15 residues. The DNA for the CDR3 is TGTGCCAGCAGCTCCGGGGGAGGGGGAGATCAGCCCCAGCATTTT. It specifies CASSSGGGGDQPQHF.

The CDR3: CASSVDLAASSYEQYF. The DNA of the CDR3 is TGTGCCAGCAGCGTAGATCTAGCGGCGAGCTCCTACGAGCAGTACTTC. The gene calls are TRBV9 and TRBJ2-7, with 7 bases identical to TRBD2. The CDR3 contains 16 residues. The trim removed 0 bases at V and 0 bases at J, leaving 6 bases unmatched. In germline, CDR1 is SGDLS, CDR2 YYNGEE. The full variable domain, in which reference TRBV9 and TRBJ2-7 provide the parts outside the CDR3, is DSGVTQTPKHLITATGQRVTLRCSPRSGDLSVYWYQQSLDQGLQFLIQYYNGEERAKGNILERFSAQQFPDLHSELNLSSLELGDSALYFCASSVDLAASSYEQYFGPGTRLTVT.

The chain carries TRBV3-1 (or the pseudogene TRBV3-2) and TRBJ1-6; weak D call: TRBD1 (5 bases). The CDR3 is 15 residues long. Trimming stripped 4 bases from V and 6 bases from J, with 13 bases between. Germline V gene sequence: CDR1 LGHDT, CDR2 YNNKEL (reference sequence). The CDR3 sequence is CASSPRRGGNSPLHF. The DNA of the CDR3 is TGTGCCAGCAGCCCTCGTAGGGGCGGTAATTCACCCCTCCACTTT.

The V gene is TRBV13, the J gene TRBJ1-6; no reliable D call. Trimming pared 1 base from V and 9 bases from J, leaving 13 bases between. Looked up from germline, CDR1 is PRHDT and CDR2 is FYEKMQ (reference sequence). The CDR3 spans 15 residues. DNA of the CDR3: TGTGCCAGCAGCTTAGAGCTGGGTTCGGGTTCACCCCTCCACTTT. It translates to CASSLELGSGSPLHF.

The gene calls are TRBV6-2 or TRBV6-3 and TRBJ2-7, with D perhaps TRBD1 (5 bases). Trimming left V 5 bases short and J 2 bases short, with 10 bases between. The CDR3 length is 13 residues. The V gene's germline CDR1 is MNHEY and CDR2 SVGEGT. This CDR3 reads CASSKGAAYEQYV. The CDR3 region has the DNA TGTGCCAGCAGTAAAGGGGCGGCCTACGAGCAGTACGTC.

The genes are TRBV30 and TRBJ2-1, with D possibly matching TRBD2 (5 bases). The germline CDR1 and CDR2 sequences are GTSNPN and SVGIG (reference sequence). There are 14 residues in the CDR3. V was trimmed by 5 bases and J by 0 bases, leaving 11 bases between them. The CDR3 protein is CAWSSGSSYNEQFF. The DNA of the CDR3 is TGTGCCTGGTCAAGCGGATCCTCCTACAATGAGCAGTTCTTC.

The J gene is TRBJ1-1, the V gene TRBV2; 7 bases match TRBD1. Trimming at V came to 3 bases and at J to 6 bases, leaving 7 bases not matched to a gene. CDR1 and CDR2 (germline): SNHLY, FYNNEI. This CDR3 contains 14 residues. The CDR3 bases are TGTGCCAGCAGTGAGGAGACAGGGTGGGCTGAAGCTTTCTTT. This translates into CASSEETGWAEAFF.

Remarks on this clone: This likely reflects a read error, since a far larger clone is one base away. This sample includes further DNA sequences coding for the same CDR3. The V and J genes are TRBV2 and TRBJ1-1; TRBD1 matches 9 bases. CDR1 and CDR2 from the germline V gene are SNHLY and FYNNEI. The CDR3 covers 14 residues. As DNA, the CDR3 is TGCGCCAGCAGACAACAGGGGGCGCAAGGTGAAGCTTTCTTT. Translated: CASRQQGAQGEAFF.